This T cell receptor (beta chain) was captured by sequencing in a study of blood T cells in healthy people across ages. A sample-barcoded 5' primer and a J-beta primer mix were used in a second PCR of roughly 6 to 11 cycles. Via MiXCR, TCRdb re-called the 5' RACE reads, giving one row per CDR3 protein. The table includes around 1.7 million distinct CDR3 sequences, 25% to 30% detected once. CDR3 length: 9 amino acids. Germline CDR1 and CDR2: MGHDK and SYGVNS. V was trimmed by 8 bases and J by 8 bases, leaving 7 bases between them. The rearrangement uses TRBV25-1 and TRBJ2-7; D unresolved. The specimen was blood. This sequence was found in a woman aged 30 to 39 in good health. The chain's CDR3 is CASSFKQYF. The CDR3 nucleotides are TGTGCCAGCTCTTTTAAGCAGTACTTC.